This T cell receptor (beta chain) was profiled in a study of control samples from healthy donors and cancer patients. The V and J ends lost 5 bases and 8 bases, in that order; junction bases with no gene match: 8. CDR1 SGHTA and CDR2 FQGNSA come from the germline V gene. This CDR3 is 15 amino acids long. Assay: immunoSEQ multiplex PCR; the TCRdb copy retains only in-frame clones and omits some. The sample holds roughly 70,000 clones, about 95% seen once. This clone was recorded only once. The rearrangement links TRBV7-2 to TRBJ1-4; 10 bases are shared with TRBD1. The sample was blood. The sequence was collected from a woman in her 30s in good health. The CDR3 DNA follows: TGTGCCAGCAGCGTACAGACAGGGGGCTTAGAAAAACTGTTTTTT. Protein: CASSVQTGGLEKLFF.